This TCR beta chain appears in the sequencing data of a study of T cell repertoires in cytomegalovirus infection. Study-wide context: Both recently identified HLA-C-restricted and well-studied HLA-B-restricted CMV epitopes were used in the study. Findings of the study overall: Of the TCR beta families, the public ones yielded a cumulative frequency that identified carriers of CMV plus the relevant HLA. Dominating the ex vivo response were HLA-C-restricted CMV-specific TCR beta clonotypes.

Notes on this clonotype: Antigen unknown.

J lost 10 bases, V lost 0 bases, and 9 bases had no gene match. Per the germline V gene, CDR1 is SEHNR and CDR2 is FQNEAQ (reference sequence). This CDR3 contains 15 residues. TCRdb used MiXCR to reprocess the reads, holding one entry per CDR3 protein. The table records over 250,000 distinct CDR3 sequences, less than 25% of them present only once. This TCR came from a human donor in good health (CMV status not recorded). Some clones in this sample may be carry-over from other donors' samples. Specimen: cultured PBMCs, collected from culture after CMV antigen stimulation. J is TRBJ2-1 and V is TRBV7-9; 7 bases are shared with TRBD1. DNA for the CDR3: TGTGCCAGCAGCTTAGCTCAGGGGGACCTTAAGGAGCAGTTCTTC. It codes for CASSLAQGDLKEQFF.